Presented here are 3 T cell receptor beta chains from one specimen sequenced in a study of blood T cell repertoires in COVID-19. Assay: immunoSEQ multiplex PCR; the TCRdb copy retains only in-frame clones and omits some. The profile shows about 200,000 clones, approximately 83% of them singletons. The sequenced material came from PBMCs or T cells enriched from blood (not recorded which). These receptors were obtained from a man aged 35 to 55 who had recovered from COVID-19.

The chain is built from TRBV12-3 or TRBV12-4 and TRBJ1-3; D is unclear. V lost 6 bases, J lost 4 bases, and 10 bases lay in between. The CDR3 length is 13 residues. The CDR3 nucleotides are TGTGCCAGCAGATCGGAACAGGGAAACACCATATATTTT. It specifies CASRSEQGNTIYF.

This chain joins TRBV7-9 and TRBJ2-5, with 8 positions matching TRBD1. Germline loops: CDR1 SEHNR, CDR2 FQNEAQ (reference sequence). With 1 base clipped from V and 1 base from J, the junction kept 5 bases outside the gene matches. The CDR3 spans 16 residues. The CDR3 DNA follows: TGTGCCAGCAGCTTAGACCCTGGACAGGGCCAAGAGACCCAGTACTTC. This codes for CASSLDPGQGQETQYF.

The CDR3 DNA sequence: TGTGCCAGCAGCCCTTGGACTAGCGTGGAGACCCAGTACTTC. This translates into CASSPWTSVETQYF. The gene calls are TRBV27 and TRBJ2-5, with 9 bases that match TRBD2. The V gene end was trimmed by 6 bases and the J gene end by 5 bases; junction bases not matched to a gene: 7. The CDR3 has 14 residues. Germline V gene lookup returns CDR1 MNHEY and CDR2 SMNVEV (reference sequence).